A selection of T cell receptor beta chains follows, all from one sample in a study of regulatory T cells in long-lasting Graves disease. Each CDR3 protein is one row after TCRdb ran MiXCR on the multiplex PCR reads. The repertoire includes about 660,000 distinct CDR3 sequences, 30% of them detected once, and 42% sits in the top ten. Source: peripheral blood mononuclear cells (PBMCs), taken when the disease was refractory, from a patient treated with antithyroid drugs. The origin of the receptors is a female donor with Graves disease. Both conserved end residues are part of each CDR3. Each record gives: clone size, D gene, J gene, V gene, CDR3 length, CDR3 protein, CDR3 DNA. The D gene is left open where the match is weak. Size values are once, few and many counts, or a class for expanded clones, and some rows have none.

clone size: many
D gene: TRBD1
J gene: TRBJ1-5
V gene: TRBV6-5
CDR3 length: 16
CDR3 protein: CASSYSLGQANQPQHF
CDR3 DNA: TGTGCCAGCAGTTACTCGCTAGGACAGGCCAATCAGCCCCAGCATTTT

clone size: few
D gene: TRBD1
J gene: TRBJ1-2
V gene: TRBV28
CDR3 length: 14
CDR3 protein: CASRYGTGAGGYTF
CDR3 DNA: TGTGCCAGCAGATATGGGACAGGGGCCGGTGGCTACACCTTC

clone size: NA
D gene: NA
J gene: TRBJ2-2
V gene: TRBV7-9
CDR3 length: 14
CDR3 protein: CASSLEGDTGELFF
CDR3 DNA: TGTGCCAGCAGCTTAGAAGGAGACACCGGGGAGCTGTTTTTT

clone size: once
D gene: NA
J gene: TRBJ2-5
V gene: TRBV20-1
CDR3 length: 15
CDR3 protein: CSAREVFGSLETQYF
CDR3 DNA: TGCAGTGCTAGAGAGGTGTTCGGATCGCTGGAGACCCAGTACTTC

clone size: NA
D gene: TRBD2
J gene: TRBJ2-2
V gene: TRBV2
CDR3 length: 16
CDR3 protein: CASRISGTPNTGELFF
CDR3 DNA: TGTGCCAGCAGAATTAGCGGGACCCCGAACACCGGGGAGCTGTTTTTT

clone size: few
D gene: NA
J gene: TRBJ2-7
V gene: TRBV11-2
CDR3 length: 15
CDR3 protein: CASSISRDNTYEQYF
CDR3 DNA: TGTGCCAGCAGCATAAGCCGGGACAATACTTACGAGCAGTACTTC

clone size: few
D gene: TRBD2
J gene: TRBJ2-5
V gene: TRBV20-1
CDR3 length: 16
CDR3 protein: CSARPGTSGRRETQYF
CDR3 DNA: TGCAGTGCTAGACCCGGGACTAGCGGGAGGCGGGAGACCCAGTACTTC

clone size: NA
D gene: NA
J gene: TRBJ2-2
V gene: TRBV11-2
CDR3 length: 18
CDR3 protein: CASSYGSGGLGGTGELFF
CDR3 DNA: TGTGCCAGCAGTTACGGCTCTGGGGGTTTAGGTGGCACCGGGGAGCTGTTTTTT

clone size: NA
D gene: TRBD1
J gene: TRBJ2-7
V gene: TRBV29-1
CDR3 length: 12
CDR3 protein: CSVGDRASEQYF
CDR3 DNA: TGCAGCGTTGGGGACAGGGCGAGCGAGCAGTACTTC

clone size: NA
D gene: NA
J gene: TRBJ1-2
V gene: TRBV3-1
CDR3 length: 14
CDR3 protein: CASSQVAGYYGYTF
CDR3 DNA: TGTGCCAGCAGCCAAGTCGCTGGGTACTATGGCTACACCTTC

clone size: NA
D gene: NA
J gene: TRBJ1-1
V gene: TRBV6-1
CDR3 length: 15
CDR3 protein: CASNLGGMANTEAFF
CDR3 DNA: TGTGCCAGCAACCTCGGAGGGATGGCGAACACTGAAGCTTTCTTT

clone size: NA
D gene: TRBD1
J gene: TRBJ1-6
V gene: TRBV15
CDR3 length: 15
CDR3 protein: CATSRDQGVDSPLHF
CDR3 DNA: TGTGCCACCAGCAGAGACCAGGGGGTTGATTCACCCCTCCACTTT

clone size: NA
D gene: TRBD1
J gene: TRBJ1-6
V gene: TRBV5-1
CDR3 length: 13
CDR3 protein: CASTDRDNSPLHF
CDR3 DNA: TGCGCCAGTACCGACAGGGATAATTCACCCCTCCACTTT

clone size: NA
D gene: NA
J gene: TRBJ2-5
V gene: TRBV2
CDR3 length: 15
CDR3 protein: CASSEAGRDEETQYF
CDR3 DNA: TGTGCCAGCAGTGAAGCGGGCCGGGACGAAGAGACCCAGTACTTC

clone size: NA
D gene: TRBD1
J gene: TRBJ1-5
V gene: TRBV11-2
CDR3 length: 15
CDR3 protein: CASRLTGAVDQPQHF
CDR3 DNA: TGTGCCAGCAGGCTAACAGGGGCGGTCGATCAGCCCCAGCATTTT

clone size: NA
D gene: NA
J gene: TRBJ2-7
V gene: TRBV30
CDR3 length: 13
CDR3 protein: CAWSAGWGYEQYF
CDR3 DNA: TGTGCCTGGAGTGCTGGGTGGGGCTACGAGCAGTACTTC

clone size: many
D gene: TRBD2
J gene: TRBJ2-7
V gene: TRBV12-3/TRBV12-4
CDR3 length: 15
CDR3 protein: CASSLSGRQYYEQYF
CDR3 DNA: TGTGCCAGCAGTTTATCCGGGAGGCAGTACTACGAGCAGTACTTC

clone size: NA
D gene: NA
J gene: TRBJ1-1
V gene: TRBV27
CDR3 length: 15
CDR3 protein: CASSSWQLKNTEAFF
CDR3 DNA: TGTGCCAGCAGTTCCTGGCAGCTTAAGAACACTGAAGCTTTCTTT

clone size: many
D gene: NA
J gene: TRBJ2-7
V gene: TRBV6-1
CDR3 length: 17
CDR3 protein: CASSPGQRLGEGQEQYF
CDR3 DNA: TGTGCCAGCAGTCCGGGACAAAGACTAGGCGAAGGGCAAGAGCAGTACTTC

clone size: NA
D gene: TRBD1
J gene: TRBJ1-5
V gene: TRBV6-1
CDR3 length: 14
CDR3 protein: CASKESRGRQPQHF
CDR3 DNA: TGTGCCAGCAAGGAGTCCAGGGGGCGTCAGCCCCAGCATTTT

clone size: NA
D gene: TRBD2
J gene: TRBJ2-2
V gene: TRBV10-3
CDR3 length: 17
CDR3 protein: CAISDGGGSRGTGELFF
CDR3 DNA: TGTGCCATCAGTGACGGGGGGGGATCGCGGGGCACCGGGGAGCTGTTTTTT

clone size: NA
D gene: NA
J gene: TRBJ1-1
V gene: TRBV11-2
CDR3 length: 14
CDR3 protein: CASSRETGSTEAFF
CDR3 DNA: TGTGCCAGCAGCCGAGAAACAGGGAGCACTGAAGCTTTCTTT

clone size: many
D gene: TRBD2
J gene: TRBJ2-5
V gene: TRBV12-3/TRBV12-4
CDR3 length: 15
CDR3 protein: CASSQLAGGQETQYF
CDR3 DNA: TGTGCCAGCAGTCAATTAGCGGGAGGACAAGAGACCCAGTACTTC

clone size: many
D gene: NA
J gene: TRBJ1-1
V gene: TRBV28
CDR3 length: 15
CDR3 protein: CASSSYGDMNTEAFF
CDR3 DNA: TGTGCCAGCAGTTCTTATGGAGACATGAACACTGAAGCTTTCTTT

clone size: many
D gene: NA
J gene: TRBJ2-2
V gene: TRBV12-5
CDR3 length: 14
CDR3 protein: CASGLGPRSGELFF
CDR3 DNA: TGTGCTAGTGGTTTGGGGCCGAGAAGCGGGGAGCTGTTTTTT

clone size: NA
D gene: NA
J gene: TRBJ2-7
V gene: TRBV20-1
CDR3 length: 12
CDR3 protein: CSAGRTPYEQYF
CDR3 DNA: TGCAGTGCTGGACGGACCCCCTACGAGCAGTACTTC

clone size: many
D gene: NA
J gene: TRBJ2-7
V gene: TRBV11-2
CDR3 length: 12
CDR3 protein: CASSLIDYEQYF
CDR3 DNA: TGTGCCAGCAGCTTAATCGATTACGAGCAGTACTTC

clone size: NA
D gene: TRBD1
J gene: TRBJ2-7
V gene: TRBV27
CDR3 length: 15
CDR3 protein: CASSSGDRGSYEQYF
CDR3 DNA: TGTGCCAGCAGTTCAGGAGACAGGGGCTCCTACGAGCAGTACTTC

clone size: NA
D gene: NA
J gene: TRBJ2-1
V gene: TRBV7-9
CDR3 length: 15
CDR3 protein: CASSPVLAGLNEQFF
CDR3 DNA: TGTGCCAGCAGCCCCGTGCTAGCAGGGCTCAATGAGCAGTTCTTC

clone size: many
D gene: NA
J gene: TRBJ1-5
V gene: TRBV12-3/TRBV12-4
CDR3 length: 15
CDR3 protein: CASSPTDGVYQPQHF
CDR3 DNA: TGTGCCAGCAGTCCAACGGACGGCGTATATCAGCCCCAGCATTTT

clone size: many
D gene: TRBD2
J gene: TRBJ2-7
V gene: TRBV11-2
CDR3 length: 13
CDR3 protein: CASTLAGVPEQYF
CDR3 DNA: TGTGCCAGTACACTAGCGGGAGTACCCGAGCAGTACTTC

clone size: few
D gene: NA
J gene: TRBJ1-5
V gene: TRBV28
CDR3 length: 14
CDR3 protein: CASSPPQWGARSHF
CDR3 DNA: TGTGCCAGCAGTCCACCCCAGTGGGGGGCGCGTTCCCATTTT

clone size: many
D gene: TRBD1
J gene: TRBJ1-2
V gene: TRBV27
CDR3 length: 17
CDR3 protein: CASSTVAKTGDIYGYTF
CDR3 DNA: TGTGCCAGCAGTACCGTAGCCAAAACAGGGGACATCTATGGCTACACCTTC